Following are 8 T cell receptor beta chains from one sample sequenced in a study of shared clonotypes between healthy human individuals. Some clones are missing from TCRdb's copy, which holds only in-frame ones; the method was immunoSEQ multiplex PCR. The sample holds about 2 million clones, about 95% seen once. CD45RO-negative cells were positively selected for CCR7, leaving out terminally differentiated effector memory CD45RA+ cells. The source material was naive CD8+ T cells sorted from blood. These receptors were collected from a man in his late teens or twenties in good health.

The CDR3 DNA reads TGTGCCAGCAGGCCCTTAGCGGGGCGAGAAGATACGCAGTATTTT. Protein sequence: CASRPLAGREDTQYF. The chain recombines TRBV6-6 with TRBJ2-3; TRBD2 matches at 8 bases. Germline V gene sequence: CDR1 MNHNY, CDR2 SVGAGI (reference sequence). This CDR3 has 15 residues. V was clipped by 6 bases and J by 5 bases; unmatched bases: 10.

The chain recombines TRBV11-2 with TRBJ2-7; D unresolved. The CDR3 is 13 residues long. CDR1 SGHAT and CDR2 FQNNGV come from the germline V gene. The V end lost 6 bases, the J end lost 2 bases, and 11 bases lay between the germline ends. This chain's CDR3 is CASRLDLTYEQYF. In nucleotides, the CDR3 is TGTGCCAGCAGGCTCGACTTGACCTACGAGCAGTACTTC.

Comment on this clone: Additional DNA sequences in this sample encode the identical CDR3. The chain recombines TRBV13 with TRBJ2-3; possible D gene TRBD2, 6 bases. The germline V gene has CDR1 PRHDT and CDR2 FYEKMQ (reference sequence). Trimming removed 5 bases from V and 0 bases from J, with 12 bases in between. The CDR3 sequence is 15 residues long. CDR3 in amino acids: CASSPGGTSTDTQYF. Here the CDR3 DNA reads TGTGCCAGCAGCCCCGGGGGTACTAGCACAGATACGCAGTATTTT.

This chain joins TRBV6-1 and TRBJ2-7, with D tentatively TRBD2 (5 bases). V lost 2 bases to trimming and J lost 3 bases, with 14 bases between them. This CDR3 is built from 15 residues. Germline V gene sequence: CDR1 MNHNS, CDR2 SASEGT. DNA of the CDR3: TGTGCCAGCAGTGAACCACCGGAAGAGGGCTACGAGCAGTACTTC. It yields the protein CASSEPPEEGYEQYF.

On this clone itself: The same CDR3 also results from other DNA sequences found in this sample. The chain combines TRBV4-1 with TRBJ2-7; tentatively, D is TRBD1 (6 bases). CDR3 size: 14 residues. Germline CDR1 MGHRA, CDR2 YSYEKL. The V end lost 0 bases, the J end lost 2 bases, and 8 bases lay between the germline ends. The CDR3 sequence: CASSQDRGPYEQYF. In DNA form, the CDR3 reads TGCGCCAGCAGCCAAGACAGGGGACCCTACGAGCAGTACTTC.

This clone has a single count. The CDR3 bases are TGTGCCAGCAGTTTAGGTGGGGGGCTTGGGGGCTACACCTTC. Translation: CASSLGGGLGGYTF. The V call is TRBV27, the J call TRBJ1-2, with D perhaps matching TRBD1 (6 bases). CDR3 length: 14 amino acids. The germline V and J ends were trimmed by 2 bases and 8 bases, with 15 bases remaining between them. The germline V gene has CDR1 MNHEY and CDR2 SMNVEV (reference sequence).

Points on this clone: This sample also contains other DNA sequences that code for the same CDR3. This sequence joins TRBV4-3 and TRBJ2-7; D gene unclear. Between the trimmed V and J ends, which lost 0 bases and 3 bases, there was a span of 6 bases. Per germline, CDR1 LGHNA and CDR2 YSLEER. The CDR3 loop spans 13 amino acids. DNA for the CDR3: TGCGCCAGCAGCCAAGAGGGCGGCTACGAGCAGTACTTC. Protein product: CASSQEGGYEQYF.

The chain carries TRBV7-2 and TRBJ2-7, with TRBD1 matching over 12 bases. The CDR3 extends over 16 amino acids. The germline V gene has CDR1 SGHTA and CDR2 FQGNSA. The V gene end was trimmed by 3 bases and the J gene end by 5 bases; junction bases not matched to a gene: 8. The DNA for the CDR3 is TGTGCCAGCAGCTTTCCCCAAGGGACAGGGGGCCACGAGCAGTACTTC. Amino acids: CASSFPQGTGGHEQYF.